Listed below are T cell receptor beta chains from one sample, sequenced in a study of post-analysis software for immune sequencing data. TCRdb reprocessed the PCR reads with MiXCR, giving one entry per CDR3 protein. The sample shows roughly 200,000 distinct CDR3 sequences, approximately 29% of them seen only once. The sequencing input was blood. The receptors stem from a girl between 2 and 17 years old with multiple sclerosis. Each CDR3 is given with its conserved first and last residue.

V gene,CDR3 protein
TRBV29-1,CSVRDRGREAFF
TRBV5-1,CASSLASGQGSEQYF
TRBV7-9,CASSGPGHYEQYF
TRBV12-3/TRBV12-4,CASSLQNTGELFF
TRBV25-1,CASSGGGFNEQYF
TRBV5-1,CASSPTASGPTYEQYF
TRBV7-9,CASSLIQGKDSGANVLTF
TRBV9,CASSVALEGYTF
TRBV4-1,CASSQISGTVSSYEQYF
TRBV18,CASSPPGHGGETQYF
TRBV6-5,CASSYRAGAAKNIQYF
TRBV20-1,CSAIFWTGRAYGYTF
TRBV30,CAWSHPGLYNEQFF
TRBV10-1,CASSDAVRGQRETQYF
TRBV7-8,CASSRGVQGANVRTF
TRBV20-1,CSAPTGENSPLHF
TRBV5-1,CASNLGTLQETQYF
TRBV5-1,CASSAQPPGQGLYEQYF